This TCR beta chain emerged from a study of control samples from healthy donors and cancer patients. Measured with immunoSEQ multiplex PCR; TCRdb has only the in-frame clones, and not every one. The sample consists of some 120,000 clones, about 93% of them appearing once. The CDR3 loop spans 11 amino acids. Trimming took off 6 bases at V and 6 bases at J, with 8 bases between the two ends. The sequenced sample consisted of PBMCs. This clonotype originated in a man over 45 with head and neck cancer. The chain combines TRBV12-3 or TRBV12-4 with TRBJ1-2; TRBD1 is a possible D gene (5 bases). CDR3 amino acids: CASSWGDGYTF. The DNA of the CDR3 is TGTGCCAGCAGCTGGGGGGATGGCTACACCTTC.